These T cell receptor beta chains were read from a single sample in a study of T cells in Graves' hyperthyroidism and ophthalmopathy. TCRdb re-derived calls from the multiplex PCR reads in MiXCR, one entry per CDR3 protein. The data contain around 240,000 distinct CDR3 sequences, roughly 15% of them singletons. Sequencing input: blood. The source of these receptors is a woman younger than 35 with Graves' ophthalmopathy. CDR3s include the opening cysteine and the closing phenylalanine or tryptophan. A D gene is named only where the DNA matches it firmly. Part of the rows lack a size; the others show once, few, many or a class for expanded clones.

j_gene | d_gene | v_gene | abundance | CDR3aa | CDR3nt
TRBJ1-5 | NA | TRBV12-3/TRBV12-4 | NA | CASSGGAGGQPQHF | TGTGCCAGCAGCGGGGGAGCGGGGGGGCAGCCCCAGCATTTT
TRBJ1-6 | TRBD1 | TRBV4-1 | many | CASKGLGTGGSPLHF | TGCGCCAGCAAGGGACTCGGGACAGGGGGTTCACCCCTCCACTTT
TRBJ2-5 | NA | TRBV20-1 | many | CSASSSRGAQETQYF | TGCAGTGCTAGTTCTTCCCGGGGGGCTCAAGAGACCCAGTACTTC
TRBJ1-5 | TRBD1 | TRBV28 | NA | CASSSLGTGVYQPQHF | TGTGCCAGCAGTTCTCTCGGGACAGGGGTTTATCAGCCCCAGCATTTT
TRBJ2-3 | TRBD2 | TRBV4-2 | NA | CASSPGLADPTDTQHF | TGTGCCAGCAGCCCCGGCCTAGCGGACCCCACAGATACGCAACATTTT
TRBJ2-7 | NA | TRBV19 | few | CASSLRGLGSSYEQYF | TGTGCCAGTAGTCTCAGGGGACTCGGGAGCTCCTACGAGCAGTACTTC
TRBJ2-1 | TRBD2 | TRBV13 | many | CASSSRGEPYNEQFF | TGTGCCAGCAGCTCCCGGGGGGAGCCCTACAATGAGCAGTTCTTC
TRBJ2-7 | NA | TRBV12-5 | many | CASGLADNPGYEQYF | TGTGCTAGTGGTTTGGCGGACAATCCCGGGTACGAGCAGTACTTC
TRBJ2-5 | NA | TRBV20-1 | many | CSAVQGGETQYF | TGCAGTGCCGTACAGGGAGGAGAGACCCAGTACTTC
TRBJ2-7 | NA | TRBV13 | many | CASSLRARAYEQYF | TGTGCCAGCAGCTTAAGGGCCAGGGCCTACGAGCAGTACTTC
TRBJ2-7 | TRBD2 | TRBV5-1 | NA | CASSPAGAGYEQYF | TGCGCCAGCAGCCCGGCGGGAGCCGGGTACGAGCAGTACTTC
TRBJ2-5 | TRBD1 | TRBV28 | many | CASSLLLARTGGETQYF | TGTGCCAGCAGTTTATTATTGGCTAGGACAGGGGGGGAGACCCAGTACTTC
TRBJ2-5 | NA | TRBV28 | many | CASTPGLTYQETQYF | TGTGCCAGTACACCGGGACTGACGTACCAAGAGACCCAGTACTTC